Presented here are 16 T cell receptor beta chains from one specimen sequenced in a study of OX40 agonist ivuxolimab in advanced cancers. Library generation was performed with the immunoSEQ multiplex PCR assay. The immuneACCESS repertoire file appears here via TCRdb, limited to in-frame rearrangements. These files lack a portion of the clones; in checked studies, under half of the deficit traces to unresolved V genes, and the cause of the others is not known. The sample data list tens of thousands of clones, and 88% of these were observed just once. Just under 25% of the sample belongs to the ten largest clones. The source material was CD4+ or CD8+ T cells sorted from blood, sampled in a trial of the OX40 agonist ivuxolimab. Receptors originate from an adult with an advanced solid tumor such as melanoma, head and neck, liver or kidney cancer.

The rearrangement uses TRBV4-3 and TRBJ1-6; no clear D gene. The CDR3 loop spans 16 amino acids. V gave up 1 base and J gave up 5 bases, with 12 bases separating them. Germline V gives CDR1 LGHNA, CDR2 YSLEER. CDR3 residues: CASSQGAPGNNSPLHF. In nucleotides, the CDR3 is TGCGCCAGCAGCCAAGGAGCTCCGGGGAATAATTCACCCCTCCACTTT.

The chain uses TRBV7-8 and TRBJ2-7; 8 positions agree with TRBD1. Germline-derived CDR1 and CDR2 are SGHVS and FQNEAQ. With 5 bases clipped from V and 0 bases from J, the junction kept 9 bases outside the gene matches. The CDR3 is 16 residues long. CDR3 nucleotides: TGTGCCAGCAGCAAAATCGGACAGGGAGCCTCCTACGAGCAGTACTTC. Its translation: CASSKIGQGASYEQYF.

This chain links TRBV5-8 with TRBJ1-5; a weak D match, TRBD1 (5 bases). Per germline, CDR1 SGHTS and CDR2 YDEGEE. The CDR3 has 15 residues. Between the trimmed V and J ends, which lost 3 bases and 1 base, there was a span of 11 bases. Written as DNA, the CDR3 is TGTGCCAGCAGCTCCGACAGCCAAAGCAATCAGCCCCAGCATTTT. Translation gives CASSSDSQSNQPQHF.

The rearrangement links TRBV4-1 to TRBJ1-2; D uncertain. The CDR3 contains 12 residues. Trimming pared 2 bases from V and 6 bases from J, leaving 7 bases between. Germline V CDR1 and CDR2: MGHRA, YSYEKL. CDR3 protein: CASSQLGNGYTF. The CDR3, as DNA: TGCGCCAGCAGCCAACTAGGGAATGGCTACACCTTC.

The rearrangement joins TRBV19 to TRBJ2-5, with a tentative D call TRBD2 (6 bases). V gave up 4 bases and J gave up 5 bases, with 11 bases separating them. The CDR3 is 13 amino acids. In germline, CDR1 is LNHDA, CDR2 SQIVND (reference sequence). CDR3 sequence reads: CASSTRGSETQYF. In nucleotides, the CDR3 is TGTGCCAGTAGTACACGGGGGTCCGAGACCCAGTACTTC.

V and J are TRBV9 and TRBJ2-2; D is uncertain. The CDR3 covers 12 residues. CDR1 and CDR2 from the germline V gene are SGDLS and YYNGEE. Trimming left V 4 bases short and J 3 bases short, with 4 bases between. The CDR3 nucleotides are TGTGCCAGCAGCCCGGACACCGGGGAGCTGTTTTTT. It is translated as CASSPDTGELFF.

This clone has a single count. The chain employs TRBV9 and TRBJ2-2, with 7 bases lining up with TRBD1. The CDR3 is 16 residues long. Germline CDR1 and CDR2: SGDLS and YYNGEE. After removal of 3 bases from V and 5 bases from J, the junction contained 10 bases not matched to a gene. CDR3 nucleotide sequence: TGTGCCAGCAGCGACACCGGGACAGCCAATACCGGGGAGCTGTTTTTT. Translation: CASSDTGTANTGELFF. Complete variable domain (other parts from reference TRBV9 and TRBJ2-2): DSGVTQTPKHLITATGQRVTLRCSPRSGDLSVYWYQQSLDQGLQFLIQYYNGEERAKGNILERFSAQQFPDLHSELNLSSLELGDSALYFCASSDTGTANTGELFFGEGSRLTVL.

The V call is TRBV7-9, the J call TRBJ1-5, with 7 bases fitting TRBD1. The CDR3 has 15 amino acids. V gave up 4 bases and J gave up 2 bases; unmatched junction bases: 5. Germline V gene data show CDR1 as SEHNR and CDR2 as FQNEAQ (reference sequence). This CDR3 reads CASSYRQGGNQPQHF. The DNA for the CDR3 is TGTGCCAGCAGCTACCGACAGGGCGGCAATCAGCCCCAGCATTTT.

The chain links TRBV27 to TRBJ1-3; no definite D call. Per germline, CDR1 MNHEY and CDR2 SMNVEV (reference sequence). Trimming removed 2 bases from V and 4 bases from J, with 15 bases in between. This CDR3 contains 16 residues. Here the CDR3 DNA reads TGTGCCAGCAGTTTACGGGCCAGTTTCGGCGGAAACACCATATATTTT. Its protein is CASSLRASFGGNTIYF.

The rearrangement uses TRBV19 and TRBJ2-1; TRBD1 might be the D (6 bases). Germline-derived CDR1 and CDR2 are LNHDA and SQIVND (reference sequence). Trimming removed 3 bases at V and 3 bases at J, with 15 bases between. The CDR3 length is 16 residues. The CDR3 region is CASSIDGTTSYNEQFF. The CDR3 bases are TGTGCCAGTAGTATTGACGGGACAACTAGCTACAATGAGCAGTTCTTC.

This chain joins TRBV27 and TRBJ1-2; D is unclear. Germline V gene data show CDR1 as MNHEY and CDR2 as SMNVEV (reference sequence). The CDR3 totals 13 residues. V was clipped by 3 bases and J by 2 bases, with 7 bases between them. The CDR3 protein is CASSLRQNYGYTF. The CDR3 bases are TGTGCCAGCAGTTTGAGGCAGAACTATGGCTACACCTTC.

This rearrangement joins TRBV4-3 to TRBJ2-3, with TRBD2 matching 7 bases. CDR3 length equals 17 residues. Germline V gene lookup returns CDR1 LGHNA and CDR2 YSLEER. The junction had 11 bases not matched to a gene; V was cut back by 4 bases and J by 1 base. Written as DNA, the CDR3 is TGCGCCAGCAGCCGATACCTAAGACTAGCCGGCACAGATACGCAGTATTTT. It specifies CASSRYLRLAGTDTQYF.

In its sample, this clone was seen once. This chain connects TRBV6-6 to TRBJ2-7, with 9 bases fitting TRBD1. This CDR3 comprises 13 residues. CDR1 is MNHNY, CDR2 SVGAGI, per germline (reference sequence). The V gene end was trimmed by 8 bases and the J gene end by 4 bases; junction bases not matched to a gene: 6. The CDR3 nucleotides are TGTGCCAGCTCGGCCGGGACAGGGTACGAGCAGTACTTC. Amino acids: CASSAGTGYEQYF.

The CDR3 DNA sequence: TGTGCCAGCAGCGTCGGACAGGGGCAAGAGACCCAGTACTTC. The encoded protein is CASSVGQGQETQYF. The chain couples TRBV9 to TRBJ2-5; 9 bases are a match to TRBD1. The CDR3 has 14 amino acids. V dropped 2 bases and J dropped 2; count of bases not matched to a gene: 1. Germline loops: CDR1 SGDLS, CDR2 YYNGEE. The complete variable domain, with remaining parts taken from reference TRBV9 and TRBJ2-5, reads DSGVTQTPKHLITATGQRVTLRCSPRSGDLSVYWYQQSLDQGLQFLIQYYNGEERAKGNILERFSAQQFPDLHSELNLSSLELGDSALYFCASSVGQGQETQYFGPGTRLLVL.

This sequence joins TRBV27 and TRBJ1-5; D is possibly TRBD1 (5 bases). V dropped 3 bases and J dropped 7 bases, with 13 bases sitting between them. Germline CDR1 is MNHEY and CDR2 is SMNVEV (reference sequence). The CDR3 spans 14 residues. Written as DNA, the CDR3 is TGTGCCAGCAGTTTCGGGGGGGGTAGGCAGCCCCAGCATTTT. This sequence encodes CASSFGGGRQPQHF.

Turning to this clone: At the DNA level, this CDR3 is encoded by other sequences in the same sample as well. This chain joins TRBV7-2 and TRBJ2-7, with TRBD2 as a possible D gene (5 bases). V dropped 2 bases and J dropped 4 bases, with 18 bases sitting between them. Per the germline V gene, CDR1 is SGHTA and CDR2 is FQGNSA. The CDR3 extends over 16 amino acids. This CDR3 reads CASSLFYRGSTYEQYF. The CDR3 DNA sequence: TGTGCCAGCAGCTTATTCTATCGGGGATCCACGTACGAGCAGTACTTC.